This T cell receptor beta chain was sequenced in a study of blood T cell repertoires in COVID-19. Study overall: The United States, Italy and Spain provided the acute and convalescent COVID-19 samples. T cells, B-cell-depleted T cells, or PBMCs supplied cDNA or gDNA.

The CDR3 covers 16 residues. Trimming removed 2 bases from V and 3 bases from J, with 14 bases in between. CDR1 MNHEY and CDR2 SVGAGI come from the germline V gene. Seattle patient enrollment occurred during active infection, with longitudinal follow-up thereafter. Using immunoSEQ multiplex PCR, the repertoire was profiled, and TCRdb retains in-frame clones only, with some absent. The sample holds fewer than 200,000 clones, around 81% seen once. Sequencing was performed on peripheral blood. The sequence was obtained from a woman aged 80 or over with COVID-19, enrolled during active disease. The V and J genes are TRBV6-5 and TRBJ1-5; D call uncertain. CDR3 in amino acids: CASSYLPGLNNQPQHF. The CDR3 coding sequence is TGTGCCAGCAGTTACCTCCCCGGGTTGAACAATCAGCCCCAGCATTTT.